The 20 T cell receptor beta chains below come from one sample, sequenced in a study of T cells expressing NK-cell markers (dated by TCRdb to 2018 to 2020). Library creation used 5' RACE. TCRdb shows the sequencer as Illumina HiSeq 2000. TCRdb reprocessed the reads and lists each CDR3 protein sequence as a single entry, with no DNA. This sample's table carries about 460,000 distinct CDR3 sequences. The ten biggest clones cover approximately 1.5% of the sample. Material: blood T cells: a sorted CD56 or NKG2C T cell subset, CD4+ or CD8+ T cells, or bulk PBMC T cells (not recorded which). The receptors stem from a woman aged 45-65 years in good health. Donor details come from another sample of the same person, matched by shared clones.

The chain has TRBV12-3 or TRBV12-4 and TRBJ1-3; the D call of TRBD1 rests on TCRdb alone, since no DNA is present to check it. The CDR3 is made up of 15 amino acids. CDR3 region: CASSPLWFSGNTIYF.

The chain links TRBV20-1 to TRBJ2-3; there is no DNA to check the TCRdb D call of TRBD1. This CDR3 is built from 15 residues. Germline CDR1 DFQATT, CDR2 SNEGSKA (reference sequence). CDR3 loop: CSARAPGGASDTQYF.

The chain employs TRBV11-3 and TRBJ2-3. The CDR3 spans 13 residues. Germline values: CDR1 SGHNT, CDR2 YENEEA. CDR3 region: CASSPQYTDTQYF. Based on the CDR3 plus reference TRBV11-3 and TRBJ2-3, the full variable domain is EAGVVQSPRYKIIEKKQPVAFWCNPISGHNTLYWYLQNLGQGPELLIRYENEEAVDDSQLPKDRFSAERLKGVDSTLKIQPAELGDSAVYLCASSPQYTDTQYFGPGTRLTVL.

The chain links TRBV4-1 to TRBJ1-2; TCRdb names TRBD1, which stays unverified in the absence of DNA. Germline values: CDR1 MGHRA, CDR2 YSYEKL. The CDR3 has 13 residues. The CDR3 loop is CASSHNQGNGYTF.

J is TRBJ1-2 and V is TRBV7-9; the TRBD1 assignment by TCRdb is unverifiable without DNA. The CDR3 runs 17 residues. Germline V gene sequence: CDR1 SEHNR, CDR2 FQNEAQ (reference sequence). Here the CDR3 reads CASSLRGTGGTNYGYTF.

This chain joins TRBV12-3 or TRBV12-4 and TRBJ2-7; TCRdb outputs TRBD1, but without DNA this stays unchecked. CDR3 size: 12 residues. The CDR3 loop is CASSSGRYEQYF.

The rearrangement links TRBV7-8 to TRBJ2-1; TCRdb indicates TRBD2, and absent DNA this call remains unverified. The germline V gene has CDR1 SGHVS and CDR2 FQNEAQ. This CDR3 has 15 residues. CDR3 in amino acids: CASSGGTSGSGEQFF.

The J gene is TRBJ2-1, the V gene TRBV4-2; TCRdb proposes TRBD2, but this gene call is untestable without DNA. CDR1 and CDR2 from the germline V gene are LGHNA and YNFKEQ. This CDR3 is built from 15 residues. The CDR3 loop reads CASSPGWRDHNEQFF.

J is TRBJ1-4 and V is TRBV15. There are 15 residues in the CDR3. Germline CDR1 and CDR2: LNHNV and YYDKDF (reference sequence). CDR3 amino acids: CATSRVGRTNEKLFF. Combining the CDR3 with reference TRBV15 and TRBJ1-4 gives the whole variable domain DAMVIQNPRYQVTQFGKPVTLSCSQTLNHNVMYWYQQKSSQAPKLLFHYYDKDFNNEADTPDNFQSRRPNTSFCFLDIRSPGLGDTAMYLCATSRVGRTNEKLFFGSGTQLSVL.

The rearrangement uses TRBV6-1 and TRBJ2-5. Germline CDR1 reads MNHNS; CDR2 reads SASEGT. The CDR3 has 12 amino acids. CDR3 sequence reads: CASSEVKETQYF.

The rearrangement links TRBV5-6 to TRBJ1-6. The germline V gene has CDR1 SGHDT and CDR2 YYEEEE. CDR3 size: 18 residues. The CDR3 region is CASSLGRATRYINSPLHF.

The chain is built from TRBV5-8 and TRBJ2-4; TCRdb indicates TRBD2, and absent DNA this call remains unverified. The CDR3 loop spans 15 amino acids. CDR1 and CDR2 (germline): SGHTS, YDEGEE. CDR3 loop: CASSLGASGSNIQYF. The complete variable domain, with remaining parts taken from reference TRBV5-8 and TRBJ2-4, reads EAGVTQSPTHLIKTRGQQATLRCSPISGHTSVYWYQQALGLGLQFLLWYDEGEERNRGNFPPRFSGRQFPNYSSELNVNALELEDSALYLCASSLGASGSNIQYFGAGTRLSVL.

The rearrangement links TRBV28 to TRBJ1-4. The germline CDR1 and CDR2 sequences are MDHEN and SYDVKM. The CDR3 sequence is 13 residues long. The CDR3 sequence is CASRGRSNEKLFF.

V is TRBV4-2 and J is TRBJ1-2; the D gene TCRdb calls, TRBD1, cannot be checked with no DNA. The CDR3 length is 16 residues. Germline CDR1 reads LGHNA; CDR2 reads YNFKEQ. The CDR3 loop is CASSQVSTGGDYGYTF.

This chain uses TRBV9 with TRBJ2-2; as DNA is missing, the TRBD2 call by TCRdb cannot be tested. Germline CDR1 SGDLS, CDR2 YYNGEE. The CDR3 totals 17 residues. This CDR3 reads CASSAGASGTNTGELFF.

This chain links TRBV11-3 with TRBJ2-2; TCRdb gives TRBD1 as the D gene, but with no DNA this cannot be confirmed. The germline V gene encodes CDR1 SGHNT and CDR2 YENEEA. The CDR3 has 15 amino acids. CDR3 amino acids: CASSLGSGYTGELFF.

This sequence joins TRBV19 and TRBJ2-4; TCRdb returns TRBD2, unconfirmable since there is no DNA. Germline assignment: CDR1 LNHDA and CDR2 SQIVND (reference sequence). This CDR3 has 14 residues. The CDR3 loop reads CASRPLAGVNIQYF.

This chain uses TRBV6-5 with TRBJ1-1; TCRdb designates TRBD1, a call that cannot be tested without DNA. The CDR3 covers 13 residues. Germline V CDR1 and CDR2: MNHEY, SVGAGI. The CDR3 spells CASSYSGGGEAFF.

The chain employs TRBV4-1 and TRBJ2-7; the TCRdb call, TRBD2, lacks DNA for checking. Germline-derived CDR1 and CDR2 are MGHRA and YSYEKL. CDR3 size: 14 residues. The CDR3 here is CASSRGLLSYEQYF.

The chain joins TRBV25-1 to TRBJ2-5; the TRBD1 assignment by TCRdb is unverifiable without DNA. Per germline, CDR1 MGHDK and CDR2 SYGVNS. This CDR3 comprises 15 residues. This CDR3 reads CASSEVRAGKETQYF.